This TCR beta chain comes out of a study of blood T cell dynamics during melanoma immunotherapy. Whole-study context: Metastatic melanoma patients received first-line pembrolizumab or nivolumab plus ipilimumab.

Per germline, CDR1 SGHTS and CDR2 YDEGEE. Trimming pared 5 bases from V and 7 bases from J, leaving 15 bases between. There are 13 residues in the CDR3. Regarding time point: pre-treatment baseline. Samples come from before therapy and from week 3 after the first blockade cycle. Patients had no prior systemic cancer treatment, immunosuppressants or other active cancers. DNA loading was fixed at 350 ng for all bulk PBMC samples. TCRdb keeps only in-frame clones here, not all; method: immunoSEQ multiplex PCR. The sample has 9,500 or so clones; approximately 89% are singletons. The receptor's source is a human donor with melanoma. Sample: blood, taken from a patient treated with checkpoint blockade. This rearrangement joins TRBV5-8 to TRBJ1-1, with a tentative D call TRBD1 (5 bases). CDR3 nucleotides: TGTGCCAGCAGTAATAGCCGGGACGGTGAAGCTTTCTTT. Translation gives CASSNSRDGEAFF.